Given below is one T cell receptor (beta chain) in context. This clonotype occurred a few times. No antigen is known for it. No base quality values were provided; no much bigger clone lies one nucleotide off. These data are taken from a study of tumor-infiltrating lymphocytes in primary liver carcinoma (dated by TCRdb to the late 2010s). Broadly, across the study: Between November 2015 and March 2016, a few patients in China with histopathologically diagnosed primary liver carcinoma had their tumors surgically resected. Of the five patients, three men and two women aged 30 to 69 years, four had hepatocellular carcinoma and one had combined HCC and intrahepatic cholangiocarcinoma. The five patients had tumors staged T1-T3 N0M0, with maximum diameters ranging from roughly 4 to 10 cm. Each sample produced roughly 3.65 to 7.5 million productive TCRbeta reads, and read depth showed no significant difference between tissue types. The study combined TCRbeta repertoire sequencing, expression microarrays and whole-exome sequencing across five regions of each liver tumor, with adjacent normal tissue and blood. A total of 35 specimens from 5 patients, comprising some 25 tumor regions, 5 adjacent noncancerous liver tissues and 5 peripheral blood samples, were covered by TCRbeta repertoire sequencing. Reproducibility between technical replicate repertoires was high, with correlation coefficients above 0.95 and mean shared-clone rates near 0.89.

Starting from approximately 460 ng total RNA, TCRbeta-specific cDNA was produced by reverse transcription with a constant-region primer and ProtoScript II reverse transcriptase. Three nested multiplex PCR rounds, following a slightly modified ARM-PCR procedure, were used to build the TCRbeta libraries. Multiplex TRBV1-TRBV30 forward primers and a Cbeta reverse primer were used in the first two PCR rounds, each of which was run for roughly 10 cycles. A final 25-cycle PCR with Deep VentR polymerase added sample barcodes and Illumina adapters. Before sequencing, amplicons between 200 and 500 bp were purified from gel using a QIAquick gel extraction kit. An Illumina HiSeq 2500 was used to sequence the TCRbeta amplicons, generating 250-bp paired-end reads. From the authors' description of their analysis: To recover full CDR3 sequences, reads were quality-trimmed using Trimmomatic v0.33 and paired reads were then merged using FLASH v1.2.11. V, D and J germline segments were assigned to the rearranged TCRbeta sequences using MiGEC v1.2.1b. Clonotype statistics and Shannon-Wiener diversity indices were computed with VDJtools v1.0.0. Except for diversity analysis, only the 250 most abundant clonotypes of each sample were used in subsequent analyses to reduce sampling bias. TCRdb reprocessing: public reads trimmed at Q25 with fastp, clones called with MiXCR, in-frame beta chains kept. CDR3 protein sequences are deduplicated, and each keeps its most common genes and DNA. The V and J calls follow TCRdb's processing rather than the paper's. The table for this sample lists about 200,000 distinct CDR3 sequences; less than 70% of them were counted only once. Roughly 7% of the sample is held by the ten biggest clonotypes.

The CDR3, from cysteine to phenylalanine, totals 15 residues. Only the CDR3 DNA is retained, 45 bases long and in frame from the first base. Looking up the germline V gene yields CDR1 SGHRS and CDR2 YFSETQ. Between the V and J ends, shortened by 1 base and 8 bases respectively, the junction contains 16 bases. RNA from unsorted whole blood was extracted with TRIzol reagent, and germline DNA was obtained with the DNeasy Blood & Tissue kit. At the time of sampling, the patients had chronic HBV infection and had not received any treatment. Before surgery, approximately 4 milliliters of peripheral blood were collected into K2EDTA tubes. What the study reported, not specific to this receptor: Repertoire overlap was higher between tumor regions (mean roughly 35%) than tumor-adjacent (approximately 17%) or tumor-blood (14%) pairs, consistent with antigen-driven expansion. Compared with blood, tumors had a significantly larger share of the repertoire taken up by the top 250 clones (p = 0.039). Only 4 or 5 patients were included in the study, and the authors note that the findings should be validated in a larger study. Because only the TCR beta chain was sequenced and unpaired alpha chains were not captured, true repertoire diversity is likely underestimated. Comparison of CD4+ and CD8+ T cell repertoires was precluded by the use of bulk unsorted samples.

The rearrangement joined TRBV5-1 to TRBJ2-1; confidence is insufficient to name the D gene. Sequencing was carried out using peripheral blood. This receptor was taken from a woman aged 55-70 years with primary liver carcinoma and hepatitis B virus infection. The bases read TGCGCCAGCAGCTTGTACGGACCTCCAAACGATGAGCAGTTCTTC. This codes for CASSLYGPPNDEQFF.